A selection of T cell receptor beta chains follows, all from one sample in a study of blood T cell repertoires in COVID-19. TCRdb's copy holds only in-frame clones and misses some; the assay was immunoSEQ multiplex PCR. The sample yields about 140,000 clones, approximately 85% seen once. The specimen sequenced was peripheral blood. All receptors come from a human donor with acute or convalescent COVID-19. The donor label of this sample is uncertain. Both conserved end residues are part of each CDR3. The order of the fields is clone size, V gene, D gene, J gene, CDR3 protein, CDR3 DNA. D genes are given only for firm matches. Only part of the rows carry a size: once, few, many, or a class if the clone is expanded.

-	TRBV19	TRBD2	TRBJ2-2	CASSIASGGGELFF	TGTGCCAGTAGTATAGCTAGCGGCGGCGGGGAGCTGTTTTTT
-	TRBV9	-	TRBJ2-3	CASSVDAVADTQYF	TGTGCCAGCAGCGTTGACGCGGTCGCAGATACGCAGTATTTT
-	TRBV23-1	-	TRBJ1-1	CASSQGRRADTEAFF	TGCGCCAGCAGTCAGGGTCGGAGGGCTGACACTGAAGCTTTCTTT
-	TRBV27	TRBD1	TRBJ2-5	CASSPGDRAETQYF	TGTGCCAGCAGCCCGGGGGACAGGGCGGAGACCCAGTACTTC
-	TRBV28	-	TRBJ1-2	CASRQQGRDYGYTF	TGTGCCAGCAGACAGCAGGGGAGAGACTATGGCTACACCTTC
-	TRBV6-5	-	TRBJ2-5	CASSLNRGGTETQYF	TGTGCCAGCAGTTTAAACAGGGGGGGGACAGAGACCCAGTACTTC
-	TRBV10-3	-	TRBJ1-3	CAISESKGPIENTIYF	TGTGCCATCAGTGAGTCTAAGGGGCCGATTGAGAACACCATATATTTT
-	TRBV10-3	TRBD1	TRBJ2-4	CAISESSPGTGENIQYF	TGTGCCATCAGTGAGTCCTCCCCAGGGACAGGGGAAAACATTCAGTACTTC
-	TRBV24-1	TRBD1	TRBJ1-5	CATSDSDRGLNSNQPQHF	TGTGCCACCAGTGATTCTGACAGGGGCTTAAATAGCAATCAGCCCCAGCATTTT
-	TRBV27	-	TRBJ1-2	CASSLTDTNYGYTF	TGTGCCAGCAGTTTAACCGACACGAACTATGGCTACACCTTC
-	TRBV5-4	-	TRBJ1-1	CASSLRGTEAFF	TGTGCCAGCAGCCTCCGGGGGACTGAAGCTTTCTTT
-	TRBV28	TRBD2	TRBJ2-6	CATGGGRAGANVLTF	TGTGCCACCGGTGGCGGGAGGGCCGGGGCCAACGTCCTGACTTTC
-	TRBV2	TRBD1	TRBJ2-7	CASRRQQGGKYEQYF	TGTGCCAGCAGACGACAACAGGGGGGAAAATACGAGCAGTACTTC
-	TRBV6-5	TRBD1	TRBJ2-4	CASSRTWDRDNIQYF	TGTGCCAGCAGCCGAACCTGGGACAGGGACAACATTCAGTACTTC
-	TRBV19	TRBD1	TRBJ1-5	CASRTGTGGTQPQHF	TGTGCCAGTAGGACAGGGACAGGAGGAACTCAGCCCCAGCATTTT
-	TRBV30	TRBD2	TRBJ2-2	CAWTVAGGATGELFF	TGTGCCTGGACGGTAGCGGGGGGGGCCACCGGGGAGCTGTTTTTT
-	TRBV6-5	-	TRBJ2-1	CASSAGHDEQFF	TGTGCCAGCTCTGCGGGCCACGATGAGCAGTTCTTC
-	TRBV5-6	-	TRBJ1-4	CASSLVEMEKLFF	TGTGCCAGCAGCTTGGTAGAGATGGAAAAACTGTTTTTT
-	TRBV7-9	TRBD1	TRBJ2-5	CASSLGQGGGETQYF	TGTGCCAGCAGCTTGGGACAGGGCGGTGGGGAGACCCAGTACTTC
-	TRBV14	TRBD1	TRBJ1-1	CASSQDAGTGLAFF	TGTGCCAGCAGCCAAGATGCCGGGACAGGTCTCGCTTTCTTT
-	TRBV30	-	TRBJ1-1	CAWRVRGTEAFF	TGTGCCTGGAGAGTCAGGGGCACTGAAGCTTTCTTT
-	TRBV18	TRBD1	TRBJ2-5	CASSPYRGSQETQYF	TGTGCCAGCTCACCATACAGGGGGTCCCAAGAGACCCAGTACTTC
few	TRBV3-1/TRBV3-2	TRBD2	TRBJ2-7	CASSLQAVAGPYEQYF	TGTGCCAGCAGCCTCCAAGCTGTAGCGGGGCCCTACGAGCAGTACTTC
-	TRBV10-3	TRBD2	TRBJ2-5	CAISDYLLAGVGETQYF	TGTGCCATCAGTGACTACCTTCTAGCGGGAGTCGGTGAGACCCAGTACTTC
once	TRBV18	TRBD1	TRBJ1-1	CASSPSNRGRNTEAFF	TGTGCCAGCTCACCATCCAACAGGGGGCGGAACACTGAAGCTTTCTTT
once	TRBV19	TRBD1	TRBJ1-5	CASSTSGGREPQHF	TGTGCCAGTAGTACATCAGGGGGCAGGGAGCCCCAGCATTTT
-	TRBV27	-	TRBJ1-6	CASSREINSPLHF	TGTGCCAGCAGTCGGGAGATCAATTCACCCCTCCACTTT
-	TRBV24-1	-	TRBJ1-2	CATSEQRGYGYTF	TGTGCCACCAGTGAACAACGGGGATATGGCTACACCTTC
medium-sized	TRBV4-1	-	TRBJ2-7	CASSQSAGARYEQYF	TGCGCCAGCAGCCAATCGGCGGGGGCCAGATACGAGCAGTACTTC